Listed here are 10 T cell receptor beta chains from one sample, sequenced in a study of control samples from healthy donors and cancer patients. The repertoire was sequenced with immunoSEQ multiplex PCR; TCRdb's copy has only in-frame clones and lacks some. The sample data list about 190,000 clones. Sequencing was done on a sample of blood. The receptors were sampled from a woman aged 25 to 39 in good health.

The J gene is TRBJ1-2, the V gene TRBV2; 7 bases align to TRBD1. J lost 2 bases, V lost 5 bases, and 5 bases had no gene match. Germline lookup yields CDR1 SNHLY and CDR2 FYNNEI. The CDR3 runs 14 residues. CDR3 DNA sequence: TGTGCCAGCAGTAACAGACAGGGAAACTATGGCTACACCTTC. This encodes CASSNRQGNYGYTF.

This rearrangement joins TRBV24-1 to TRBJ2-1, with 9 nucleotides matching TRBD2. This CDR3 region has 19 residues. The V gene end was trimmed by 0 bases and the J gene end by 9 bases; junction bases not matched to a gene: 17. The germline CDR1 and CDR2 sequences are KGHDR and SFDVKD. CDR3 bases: TGTGCCACCAGTGATTTGGATGACAGGACCATAGCGGGGGCAAGTGAGCAGTTCTTC. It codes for CATSDLDDRTIAGASEQFF.

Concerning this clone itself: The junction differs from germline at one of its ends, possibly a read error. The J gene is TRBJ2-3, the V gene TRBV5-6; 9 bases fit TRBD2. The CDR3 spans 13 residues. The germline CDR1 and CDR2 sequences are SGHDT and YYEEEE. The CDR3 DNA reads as TGTGCCAGCAGCTTGGATTTCGGACTAGCGATGGATTTT. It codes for CASSLDFGLAMDF. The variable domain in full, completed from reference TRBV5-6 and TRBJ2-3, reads DAGVTQSPTHLIKTRGQQVTLRCSPKSGHDTVSWYQQALGQGPQFIFQYYEEEERQRGNFPDRFSGHQFPNYSSELNVNALLLGDSALYLCASSLDFGLAMDFGPGTRLTVL.

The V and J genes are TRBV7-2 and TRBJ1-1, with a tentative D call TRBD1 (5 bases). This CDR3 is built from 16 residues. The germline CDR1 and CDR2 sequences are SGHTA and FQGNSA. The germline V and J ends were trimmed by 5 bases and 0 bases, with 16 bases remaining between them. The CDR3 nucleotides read TGTGCCAGCAGCCCGTATAGGATGACAGTGAACACTGAAGCTTTCTTT. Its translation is CASSPYRMTVNTEAFF.

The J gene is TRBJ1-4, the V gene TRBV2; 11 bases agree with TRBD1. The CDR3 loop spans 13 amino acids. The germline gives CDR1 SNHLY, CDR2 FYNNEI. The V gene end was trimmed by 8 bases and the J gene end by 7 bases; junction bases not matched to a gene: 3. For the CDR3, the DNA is TGTGCCAGCCGGGACAGGGGGATTGAAAAACTGTTTTTT. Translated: CASRDRGIEKLFF.

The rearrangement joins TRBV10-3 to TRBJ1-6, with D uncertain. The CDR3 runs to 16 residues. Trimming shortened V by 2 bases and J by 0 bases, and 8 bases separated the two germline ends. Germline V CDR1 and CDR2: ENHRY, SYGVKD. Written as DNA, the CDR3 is TGTGCCATCAGTGAGCCGGGGATCTCCTATAATTCACCCCTCCACTTT. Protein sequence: CAISEPGISYNSPLHF.

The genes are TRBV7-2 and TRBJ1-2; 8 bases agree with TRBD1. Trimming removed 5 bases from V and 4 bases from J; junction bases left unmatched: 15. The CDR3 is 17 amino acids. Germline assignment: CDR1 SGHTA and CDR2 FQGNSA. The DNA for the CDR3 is TGTGCCAGCAGCATTTTGACAGGGGAAAGATGGGTCTATGGCTACACCTTC. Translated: CASSILTGERWVYGYTF.

The CDR3, as DNA: TGTGCCAGCAGCTTAGCGGAGCGGGCTTTCGGGGCGAACACTGAAGCTTTCTTT. Translating gives CASSLAERAFGANTEAFF. The chain links TRBV7-9 to TRBJ1-1; D may be TRBD1 (5 bases). The CDR3 covers 18 residues. Germline assignment: CDR1 SEHNR and CDR2 FQNEAQ (reference sequence). V lost 0 bases, J lost 1 base, and 18 bases lay in between.

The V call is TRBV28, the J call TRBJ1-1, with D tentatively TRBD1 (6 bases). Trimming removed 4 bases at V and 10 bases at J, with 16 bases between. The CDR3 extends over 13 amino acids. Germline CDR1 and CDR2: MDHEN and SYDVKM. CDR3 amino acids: CASSSAGARLAFF. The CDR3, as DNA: TGTGCCAGCAGTTCCGCAGGGGCTCGCTTAGCTTTCTTT.

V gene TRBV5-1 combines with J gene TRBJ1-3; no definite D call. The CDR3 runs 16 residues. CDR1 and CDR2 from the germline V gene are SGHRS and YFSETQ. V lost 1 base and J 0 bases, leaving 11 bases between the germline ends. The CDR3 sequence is CASSLTEISSGNTIYF. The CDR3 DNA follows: TGCGCCAGCAGCTTGACAGAGATCAGCTCTGGAAACACCATATATTTT.